The 17 T cell receptor beta chains reported below all come from one sample, sequenced in a study of early T cells in non-severe SARS-CoV-2 infection. MiXCR was run by TCRdb on the 5' RACE reads, yielding one entry per CDR3 protein. The sample contains tens of thousands of distinct CDR3 sequences, around 5.7% of which appear only once. The sample was whole blood, taken at baseline. Receptors were obtained from an adult who was a healthcare worker with PCR-confirmed SARS-CoV-2 infection or an uninfected control (not recorded which).

A note on this clonotype: A much larger clone lies a single base off, so this may be a read error. The chain uses TRBV19 and TRBJ2-2, with TRBD2 as a possible D gene (6 bases). There are 17 residues in the CDR3. Germline CDR1 reads LNHDA; CDR2 reads SQIVND (reference sequence). The CDR3 DNA is TGTGCCAGTAGTAAGCCCCTAGGATCGGGAGCATCCGGGGAGCCGTTTTTT. Translation: CASSKPLGSGASGEPFF.

This clonotype appeared many times. The V call is TRBV11-2, the J call TRBJ2-1, with TRBD2 matching over 9 bases. Germline V lookup: CDR1 SGHAT, CDR2 FQNNGV. The junction had 5 bases not matched to a gene; V was cut back by 5 bases and J by 12 bases. The CDR3 extends over 12 amino acids. The CDR3 sequence: CASSSLAGVQFF. DNA for the CDR3: TGTGCCAGCAGCAGTTTAGCGGGAGTGCAGTTCTTC.

This clonotype was observed many times. This rearrangement joins TRBV19 to TRBJ1-5; D unclear. CDR1 is LNHDA and CDR2 is SQIVND in the germline V gene (reference sequence). CDR3 size: 11 residues. V lost 8 bases, J lost 10 bases, and 12 bases lay in between. CDR3 sequence: CASGDGVPQHF. CDR3 bases: TGTGCCAGTGGTGACGGGGTACCCCAGCATTTT.

This chain joins TRBV24-1 and TRBJ2-5; D is ambiguous. Germline V gene lookup returns CDR1 KGHDR and CDR2 SFDVKD. Trimming pared 3 bases from V and 5 bases from J, leaving 6 bases between. This CDR3 is 12 amino acids long. The CDR3 sequence is CATSDRLETQYF. CDR3 DNA: TGTGCCACCAGTGATCGGTTGGAGACCCAGTACTTC.

This clonotype was recorded many times. The chain is built from TRBV7-8 and TRBJ2-1; D is possibly TRBD2 (5 bases). V lost 3 bases and J 10 bases, leaving 16 bases between the germline ends. There are 14 residues in the CDR3. Looked up from germline, CDR1 is SGHVS and CDR2 is FQNEAQ. The CDR3 spells CASSFTAFSGEQFF. The DNA of the CDR3 is TGTGCCAGCAGCTTCACGGCCTTTTCGGGGGAGCAGTTCTTC.

This clonotype showed up many times. This sequence joins TRBV4-1 and TRBJ2-1; TRBD1 agrees at 7 bases. The CDR3 is 19 residues long. Germline CDR1 is MGHRA and CDR2 is YSYEKL. V lost 0 bases and J lost 5; bases outside the gene matches: 16. CDR3 nucleotide sequence: TGCGCCAGCAGCCAAGATCGGCATACCACAGGGGTGCAGGACAATGAGCAGTTCTTC. Translation gives CASSQDRHTTGVQDNEQFF.

This clonotype was counted between two and nine times. This chain joins TRBV2 and TRBJ1-1, with 9 bases lining up with TRBD1. The CDR3 loop spans 14 amino acids. Germline V gives CDR1 SNHLY, CDR2 FYNNEI. V dropped 5 bases and J dropped 4; count of bases not matched to a gene: 5. CDR3 residues: CASSQDRGFTEAFF. The CDR3 DNA reads TGTGCCAGCAGTCAGGACAGGGGTTTCACTGAAGCTTTCTTT.

This clonotype was observed many times. The chain carries TRBV6-5 and TRBJ1-1, with D hard to call. The CDR3 covers 14 residues. Per germline, CDR1 MNHEY and CDR2 SVGAGI. V lost 0 bases to trimming and J lost 1 base, with 6 bases between them. CDR3 amino acids: CASSYSNRNTEAFF. CDR3 in DNA: TGTGCCAGCAGTTACTCGAACAGGAACACTGAAGCTTTCTTT.

This clonotype was observed a handful of times. The chain carries TRBV7-9 and TRBJ2-3; 7 nucleotides align to TRBD2. The CDR3 is 18 amino acids. V gave up 3 bases and J gave up 2 bases; unmatched junction bases: 14. The germline V gene has CDR1 SEHNR and CDR2 FQNEAQ (reference sequence). The CDR3 DNA follows: TGTGCCAGCAGCTTTACCAGAACCAGGACTAGGAACACAGATACGCAGTATTTT. It yields the protein CASSFTRTRTRNTDTQYF.

This clonotype was recorded at least ten times. J is TRBJ2-4 and V is TRBV28, with D possibly TRBD1 on 5 matching bases. Germline V lookup: CDR1 MDHEN, CDR2 SYDVKM. The CDR3 totals 17 residues. Trimming pared 4 bases from V and 0 bases from J, leaving 16 bases between. CDR3 protein: CASSSVGLGLAKNIQYF. The CDR3 DNA reads as TGTGCCAGCAGTTCCGTAGGGTTGGGGCTAGCCAAAAACATTCAGTACTTC. The variable domain in full, completed from reference TRBV28 and TRBJ2-4, reads DVKVTQSSRYLVKRTGEKVFLECVQDMDHENMFWYRQDPGLGLRLIYFSYDVKMKEKGDIPEGYSVSREKKERFSLILESASTNQTSMYLCASSSVGLGLAKNIQYFGAGTRLSVL.

This clonotype has just a few counts. V usage is TRBV2 and J usage is TRBJ2-1; D may correspond to TRBD1 or TRBD2 (5 bases each). Germline V gene lookup returns CDR1 SNHLY and CDR2 FYNNEI. Trimming shortened V by 2 bases and J by 4 bases, and 15 bases separated the two germline ends. The CDR3 length is 16 residues. CDR3 residues: CASSEILGRTYNEQFF. In DNA, the CDR3 is TGTGCCAGCAGTGAAATTTTGGGACGGACGTACAATGAGCAGTTCTTC.

This clonotype was counted a few times. The chain is built from TRBV10-1 and TRBJ1-1; TRBD1 agrees at 7 bases. The germline V gene has CDR1 WNHNN and CDR2 SYGVQD (reference sequence). The V gene end was trimmed by 6 bases and the J gene end by 3 bases; junction bases not matched to a gene: 7. The CDR3 is made up of 14 amino acids. CDR3 region: CASRNRGYDTEAFF. The CDR3 DNA sequence: TGCGCCAGCAGGAACAGGGGCTACGACACTGAAGCTTTCTTT.

This clonotype was counted many times. This CDR3 reads CASTPDGVEAFF. The CDR3 DNA is TGTGCCAGCACCCCGGACGGCGTCGAAGCTTTCTTT. The V call is TRBV6-5, the J call TRBJ1-1; the D is unclear. V shed 7 bases and J shed 8 bases, with 14 bases lying between them. The CDR3 length is 12 residues. Germline-derived CDR1 and CDR2 are MNHEY and SVGAGI.

This clonotype was picked up a small number of times. V gene TRBV2 combines with J gene TRBJ2-5; 8 bases are shared with TRBD2. The germline CDR1 and CDR2 sequences are SNHLY and FYNNEI. V dropped 8 bases and J dropped 4; count of bases not matched to a gene: 9. The CDR3 covers 14 residues. The CDR3 region has the DNA TGTGCCAGCCTCGGAACTAGCGGCTTAGAGACCCAGTACTTC. It specifies CASLGTSGLETQYF.

This clonotype was recorded at least ten times. J is TRBJ1-1 and V is TRBV29-1; D is perhaps TRBD1 (5 bases). The germline V gene encodes CDR1 SQVTM and CDR2 ANQGSEA. Trimming pared 6 bases from V and 2 bases from J, leaving 13 bases between. The CDR3 has 13 amino acids. The CDR3 sequence is CSVRRDLNTEAFF. The DNA for the CDR3 is TGCAGCGTGCGGAGGGACCTAAACACTGAAGCTTTCTTT. Together with reference TRBV29-1 and TRBJ1-1, the CDR3 gives the full variable domain: SAVISQKPSRDICQRGTSLTIQCQVDSQVTMMFWYRQQPGQSLTLIATANQGSEATYESGFVIDKFPISRPNLTFSTLTVSNMSPEDSSIYLCSVRRDLNTEAFFGQGTRLTVV.

This clonotype came up many times. The rearrangement joins TRBV7-9 to TRBJ2-1, with TRBD2 identical over 7 bases. Germline lookup yields CDR1 SEHNR and CDR2 FQNEAQ (reference sequence). This CDR3 comprises 19 residues. V shed 5 bases, J shed 0 bases, and the junction held 16 bases outside the gene matches. In nucleotides, the CDR3 is TGTGCCAGCAGCCGAACCGAGTGGGAGGGAGGGTTCTCCTACAATGAGCAGTTCTTC. Translated: CASSRTEWEGGFSYNEQFF.

Ten or more counts support this clonotype. The rearrangement joins TRBV6-1 to TRBJ1-2; D is possibly TRBD1 (6 bases). Germline CDR1 MNHNS, CDR2 SASEGT. The V end was cut by 0 bases, the J end by 2 bases, with 10 bases between. The CDR3 covers 15 residues. This chain's CDR3 is CASSEATGRNYGYTF. In DNA form, the CDR3 reads TGTGCCAGCAGTGAAGCGACAGGCCGCAACTATGGCTACACCTTC.